The clone carrying this TCR beta chain was seen once. The data were taken from a study of graft-versus-host responses after intestinal transplantation. The protocol was immunoSEQ multiplex PCR, while the TCRdb copy is restricted to in-frame clones and leaves out a portion. The sample gives 10,000 to 14,000 clones, approximately 76% of which show up once; about a tenth is in the top ten. Processed graft tissue released its intraepithelial and lamina propria lymphocytes. After removal of 6 bases from V and 1 base from J, the junction contained 4 bases not matched to a gene. Per germline, CDR1 SGHVS and CDR2 FNYEAQ. This CDR3 region has 14 residues.

The sample here was ileum tissue, taken 23 days after intestinal transplant. The chain recombines TRBV7-6 with TRBJ2-5; TRBD1 agrees at 8 bases. The receptor was isolated from a human patient who received an intestinal transplant, so some T cells may come from the graft donor. The CDR3: CASSYGTGQETQYF. The CDR3 DNA reads as TGTGCCAGCAGTTACGGGACAGGCCAAGAGACCCAGTACTTC.